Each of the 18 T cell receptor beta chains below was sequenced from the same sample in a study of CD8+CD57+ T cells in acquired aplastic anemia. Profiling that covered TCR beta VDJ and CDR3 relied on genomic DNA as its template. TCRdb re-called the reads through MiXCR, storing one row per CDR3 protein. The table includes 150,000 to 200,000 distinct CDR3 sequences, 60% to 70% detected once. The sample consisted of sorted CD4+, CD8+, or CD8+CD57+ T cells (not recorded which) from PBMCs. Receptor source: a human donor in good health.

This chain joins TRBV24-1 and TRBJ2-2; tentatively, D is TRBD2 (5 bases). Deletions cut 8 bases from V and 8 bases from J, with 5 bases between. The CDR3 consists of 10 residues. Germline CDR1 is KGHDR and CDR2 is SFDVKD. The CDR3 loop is CATTGGELFF. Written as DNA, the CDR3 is TGTGCCACCACGGGAGGGGAGCTGTTTTTT.

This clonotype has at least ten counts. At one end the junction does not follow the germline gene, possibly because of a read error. CDR3 in amino acids: CVSSIIGTSPYNEQFF. CDR3 bases: TGTGTCAGTAGTATTATTGGGACTAGCCCCTACAATGAGCAGTTCTTC. V gene TRBV19 combines with J gene TRBJ2-1; 9 bases map to TRBD2. Germline CDR1 reads LNHDA; CDR2 reads SQIVND (reference sequence). The CDR3 loop spans 16 amino acids.

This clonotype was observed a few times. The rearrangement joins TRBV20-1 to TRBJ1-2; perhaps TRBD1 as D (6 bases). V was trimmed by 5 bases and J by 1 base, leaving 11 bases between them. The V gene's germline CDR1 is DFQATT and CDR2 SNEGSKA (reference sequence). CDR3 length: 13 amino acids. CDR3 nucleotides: TGCAGTGCTGGACAGCAGAATAACTATGGCTACACCTTC. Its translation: CSAGQQNNYGYTF.

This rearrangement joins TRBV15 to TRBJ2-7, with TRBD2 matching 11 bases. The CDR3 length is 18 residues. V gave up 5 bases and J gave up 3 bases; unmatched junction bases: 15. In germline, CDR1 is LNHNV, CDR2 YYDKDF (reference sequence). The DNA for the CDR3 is TGTGCCACCAGCGGTAGCGGGAGGGCCTTCACCAGGGGCTACGAGCAGTACTTC. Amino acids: CATSGSGRAFTRGYEQYF.

The CDR3 DNA reads TGCGCCAGCAGCGTAAACAGGGTCCCTAACACCGGGGAGCTGTTTTTT. Translation gives CASSVNRVPNTGELFF. J is TRBJ2-2 and V is TRBV5-1, with D maybe TRBD1 (6 bases). The CDR3 extends over 16 amino acids. CDR1 and CDR2 from the germline V gene are SGHRS and YFSETQ. The V gene lost 4 bases and the J gene lost 2 bases, with 15 bases spanning the gap. The entire variable domain, with the rest obtained from reference TRBV5-1 and TRBJ2-2, is as follows: KAGVTQTPRYLIKTRGQQVTLSCSPISGHRSVSWYQQTPGQGLQFLFEYFSETQRNKGNFPGRFSGRQFSNSRSEMNVSTLELGDSALYLCASSVNRVPNTGELFFGEGSRLTVL.

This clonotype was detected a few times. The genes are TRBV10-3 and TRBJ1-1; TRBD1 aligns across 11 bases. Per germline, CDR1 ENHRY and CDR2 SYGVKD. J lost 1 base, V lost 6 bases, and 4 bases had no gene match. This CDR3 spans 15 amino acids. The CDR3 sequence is CAIRGQGDGNTEAFF. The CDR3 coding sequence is TGTGCCATCAGGGGACAGGGGGACGGGAACACTGAAGCTTTCTTT.

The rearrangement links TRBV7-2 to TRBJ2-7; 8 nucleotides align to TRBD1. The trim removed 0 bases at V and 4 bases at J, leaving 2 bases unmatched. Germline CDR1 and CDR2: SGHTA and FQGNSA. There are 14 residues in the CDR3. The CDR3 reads CASSLARQGYEQYF. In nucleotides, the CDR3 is TGTGCCAGCAGCTTAGCGAGACAGGGGTACGAGCAGTACTTC. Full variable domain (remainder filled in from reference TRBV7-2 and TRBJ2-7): GAGVSQSPSNKVTEKGKDVELRCDPISGHTALYWYRQSLGQGLEFLIYFQGNSAPDKSGLPSDRFSAERTGGSVSTLTIQRTQQEDSAVYLCASSLARQGYEQYFGPGTRLTVT.

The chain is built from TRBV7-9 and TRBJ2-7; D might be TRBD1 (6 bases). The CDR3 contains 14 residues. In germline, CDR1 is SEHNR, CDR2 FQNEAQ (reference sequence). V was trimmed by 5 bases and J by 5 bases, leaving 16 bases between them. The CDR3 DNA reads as TGTGCCAGCAGCCGATCACAGGGTGTCGACGAGCAGTACTTC. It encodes CASSRSQGVDEQYF.

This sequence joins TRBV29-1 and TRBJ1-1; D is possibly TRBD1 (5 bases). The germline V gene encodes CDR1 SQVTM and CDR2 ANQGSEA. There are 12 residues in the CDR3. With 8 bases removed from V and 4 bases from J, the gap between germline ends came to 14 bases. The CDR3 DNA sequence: TGCAGCACGCAATTGGGGGGCACTGAAGCTTTCTTT. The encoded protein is CSTQLGGTEAFF.

Here the CDR3 reads CVSDGRQIQETQYF. The CDR3 DNA sequence: TGTGTTTCCGACGGTCGGCAGATTCAAGAGACCCAGTACTTC. This chain links TRBV2 with TRBJ2-5, with D unclear. This CDR3 is 14 amino acids long. Looked up from germline, CDR1 is SNHLY and CDR2 is FYNNEI. Combining the CDR3 with reference TRBV2 and TRBJ2-5 gives the whole variable domain EPEVTQTPSHQVTQMGQEVILRCVPISNHLYFYWYRQILGQKVEFLVSFYNNEISEKSEIFDDQFSVERPDGSNFTLKIRSTKLEDSAMYFCVSDGRQIQETQYFGPGTRLLVL.

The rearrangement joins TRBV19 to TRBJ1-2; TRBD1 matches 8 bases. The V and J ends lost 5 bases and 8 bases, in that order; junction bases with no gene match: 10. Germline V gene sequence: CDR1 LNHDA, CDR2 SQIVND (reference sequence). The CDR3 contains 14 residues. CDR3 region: CASSADRGAKGYTF. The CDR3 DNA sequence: TGTGCCAGTAGTGCCGACAGGGGCGCAAAGGGCTACACCTTC.

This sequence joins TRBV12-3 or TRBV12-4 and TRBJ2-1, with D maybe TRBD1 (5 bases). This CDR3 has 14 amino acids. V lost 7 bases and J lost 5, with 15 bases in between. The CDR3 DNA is TGTGCCAGCACCAAACTCCAGGGAAACAATGAGCAGTTCTTC. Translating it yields CASTKLQGNNEQFF.

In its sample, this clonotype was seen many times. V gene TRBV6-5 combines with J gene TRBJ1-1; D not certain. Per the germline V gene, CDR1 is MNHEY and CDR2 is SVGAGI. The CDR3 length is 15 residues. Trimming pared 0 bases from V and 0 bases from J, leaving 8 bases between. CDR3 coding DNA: TGTGCCAGCAGTTACTCGGCTGCGCTGAACACTGAAGCTTTCTTT. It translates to CASSYSAALNTEAFF.

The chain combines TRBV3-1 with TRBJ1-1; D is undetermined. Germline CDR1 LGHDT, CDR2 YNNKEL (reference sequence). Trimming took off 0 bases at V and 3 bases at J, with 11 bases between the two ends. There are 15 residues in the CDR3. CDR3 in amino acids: CASSQDVGRDTEAFF. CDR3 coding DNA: TGTGCCAGCAGCCAAGACGTGGGGAGGGACACTGAAGCTTTCTTT.

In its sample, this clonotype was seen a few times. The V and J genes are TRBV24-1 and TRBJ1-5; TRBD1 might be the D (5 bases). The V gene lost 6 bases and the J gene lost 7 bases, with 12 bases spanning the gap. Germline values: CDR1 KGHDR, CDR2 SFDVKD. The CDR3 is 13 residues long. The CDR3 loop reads CATSLAGNQPQHF. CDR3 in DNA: TGTGCCACCAGTTTGGCAGGGAACCAGCCCCAGCATTTT.

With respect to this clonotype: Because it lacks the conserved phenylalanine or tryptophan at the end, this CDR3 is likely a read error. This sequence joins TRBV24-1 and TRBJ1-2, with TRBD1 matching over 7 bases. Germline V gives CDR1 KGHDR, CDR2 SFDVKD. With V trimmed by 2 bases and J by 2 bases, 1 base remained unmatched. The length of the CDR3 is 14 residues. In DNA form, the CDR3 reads TGTGCCACCAGTGATTCGGACAGGAACTATGGCTACACCTTA. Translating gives CATSDSDRNYGYTL.

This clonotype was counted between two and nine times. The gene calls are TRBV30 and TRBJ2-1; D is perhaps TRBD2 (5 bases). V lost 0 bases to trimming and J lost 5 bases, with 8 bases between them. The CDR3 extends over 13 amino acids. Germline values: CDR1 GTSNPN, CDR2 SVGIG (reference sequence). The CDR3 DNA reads TGTGCCTGGAGTGTAGCTAGCCACAATGAGCAGTTCTTC. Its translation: CAWSVASHNEQFF. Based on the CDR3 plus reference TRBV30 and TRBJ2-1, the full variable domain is SQTIHQWPATLVQPVGSPLSLECTVEGTSNPNLYWYRQAAGRGLQLLFYSVGIGQISSEVPQNLSASRPQDRQFILSSKKLLLSDSGFYLCAWSVASHNEQFFGPGTRLTVL.

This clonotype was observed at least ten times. For the CDR3, the DNA is TGCGCCAGCAGCCAAGCTCCACAGGGGCCCAGCTCCTACGAGCAGTACTTC. Protein product: CASSQAPQGPSSYEQYF. This chain connects TRBV4-1 to TRBJ2-7; 7 bases are a match to TRBD1. Trimming removed 1 base from V and 0 bases from J; junction bases left unmatched: 9. Germline CDR1 is MGHRA and CDR2 is YSYEKL. This CDR3 is 17 amino acids long.